Listed below are T cell receptor beta chains from one sample, sequenced in a study of response to subunit inactivated influenza vaccine. TCRdb fed the RT-PCR reads into MiXCR, producing one record per CDR3 protein. This sample yields more than 550,000 distinct CDR3 sequences, of which 11% are seen a single time; approximately 11% belongs to the top ten. This same sample was also taken into another study, of T cells expressing NK-cell markers.

The sequenced sample was PBMCs from blood, obtained on the day of vaccination. The receptors derive from a man aged 50 or older who received an inactivated influenza vaccine. CDR3s include the opening cysteine and the closing phenylalanine or tryptophan. Each record gives: clone size, D gene, CDR3 length, J gene, V gene, CDR3 protein, CDR3 DNA. The D gene is left open where the match is weak. Expanded clones are given a class, and other clones once, few, many or no size at all.

few | NA | 15 | TRBJ2-3 | TRBV7-2 | CASSLMWGGTDTQYF | TGTGCCAGCAGCTTAATGTGGGGGGGCACAGATACGCAGTATTTT
NA | TRBD1 | 18 | TRBJ1-2 | TRBV24-1 | CATSDSLQSSQGAYGYTF | TGTGCCACCAGTGATTCCCTGCAGAGCTCACAGGGGGCCTATGGCTACACCTTC
few | NA | 17 | TRBJ1-1 | TRBV6-2/TRBV6-3 | CASNYRRATVHGTEAFF | TGTGCCAGCAATTATAGGCGGGCGACGGTTCACGGCACTGAAGCTTTCTTT
few | NA | 15 | TRBJ2-5 | TRBV12-3/TRBV12-4 | CASSPTGHLRETQYF | TGTGCCAGCAGCCCGACCGGACACCTAAGGGAGACCCAGTACTTC
few | TRBD1 | 14 | TRBJ2-1 | TRBV6-1 | CASSGRQGPNEQFF | TGTGCCAGCAGTGGCCGACAGGGGCCGAATGAGCAGTTCTTC
NA | NA | 14 | TRBJ1-4 | TRBV27 | CASAGTVANEKLFF | TGTGCCAGCGCGGGGACGGTGGCTAATGAAAAACTGTTTTTT
few | TRBD2 | 14 | TRBJ2-1 | TRBV9 | CASSPPGLAGIEFF | TGTGCCAGCAGCCCTCCCGGACTAGCGGGGATTGAGTTCTTC
few | NA | 17 | TRBJ2-7 | TRBV21-1 | CASSNRIWDSLLYEQYF | TGTGCCAGCAGCAACCGTATCTGGGACAGCCTCCTCTACGAGCAGTACTTC
few | NA | 14 | TRBJ2-3 | TRBV6-2/TRBV6-3 | CASSYSGSRNTQYF | TGTGCCAGCAGTTACTCCGGGTCGCGGAATACGCAGTATTTT
NA | NA | 16 | TRBJ2-3 | TRBV6-4 | CASSVDSFSSTDTQYF | TGTGCCAGCAGTGTTGACTCTTTCTCTAGCACAGATACGCAGTATTTT
once | NA | 16 | TRBJ2-1 | TRBV7-8 | CASSLARWGRRNEQFF | TGTGCCAGCAGCTTGGCCAGATGGGGGCGGCGCAATGAGCAGTTCTTC
NA | NA | 14 | TRBJ1-1 | TRBV5-1 | CASSSPRENTEAFF | TGCGCCAGCAGCTCCCCCAGGGAGAACACTGAAGCTTTCTTT
NA | TRBD1 | 18 | TRBJ2-6 | TRBV19 | CASSSGQGVSSGANVLTF | TGTGCCAGTAGCTCCGGACAGGGAGTATCCTCCGGGGCCAACGTCCTGACTTTC
NA | NA | 14 | TRBJ1-5 | TRBV6-1 | CASNQGTDNQPQHF | TGTGCCAGCAACCAAGGGACGGATAATCAGCCCCAGCATTTT
NA | TRBD1 | 13 | TRBJ2-2 | TRBV24-1 | CASRDRDNGELFF | TGTGCCTCCCGGGACAGGGATAACGGGGAGCTGTTTTTT
NA | NA | 16 | TRBJ1-1 | TRBV12-3/TRBV12-4 | CASKLGRLGFDTEAFF | TGTGCCAGTAAATTAGGGAGGTTGGGGTTCGACACTGAAGCTTTCTTT
few | NA | 14 | TRBJ2-7 | TRBV6-1 | CASRAQGGLYEQYF | TGTGCCAGCAGGGCACAGGGCGGTCTCTACGAGCAGTACTTC